A single sample gave rise to the 8 T cell receptor beta chains below, sequenced in a study of blood T cell repertoires in COVID-19. Here immunoSEQ multiplex PCR was the method, and the copy in TCRdb shows in-frame clones only, minus some. The repertoire holds about 280,000 clones, with around nine tenths as singletons. Sequencing input: PBMCs or T cells enriched from blood (not recorded which). These receptor sequences come from a woman aged 55-70 years in a cohort exposed to, infected with or recovered from COVID-19 (not recorded which).

V and J are TRBV5-1 and TRBJ1-1; 8 nucleotides align to TRBD1. CDR3 length: 15 amino acids. Trimming cost V 4 bases and J 1 base; bases outside gene matches: 6. CDR1 is SGHRS, CDR2 YFSETQ, per germline. The CDR3 DNA is TGCGCCAGCAGCCCGATGGACAGGGAGAACACTGAAGCTTTCTTT. Translating gives CASSPMDRENTEAFF.

The chain has TRBV5-1 and TRBJ2-3, with a possible D match to TRBD2 (6 bases). V lost 5 bases and J lost 2, with 12 bases in between. This CDR3 contains 14 residues. Germline loops: CDR1 SGHRS, CDR2 YFSETQ. The CDR3 region has the DNA TGCGCCAGCAGTCTTAGCGGCTACACAGATACGCAGTATTTT. Translated: CASSLSGYTDTQYF.

CDR3 nucleotide sequence: TGTGCCTGGAGTATGGCATCTTCCCCTGGAAACACCATATATTTT. As protein: CAWSMASSPGNTIYF. This sequence joins TRBV30 and TRBJ1-3; D gene ambiguous. CDR1 and CDR2 (germline): GTSNPN, SVGIG (reference sequence). This CDR3 comprises 15 residues. The V gene lost 2 bases and the J gene lost 2 bases, with 13 bases spanning the gap.

This chain uses TRBV5-1 with TRBJ2-3; 11 bases are a match to TRBD1. The CDR3 totals 16 residues. Germline CDR1 is SGHRS and CDR2 is YFSETQ. With V trimmed by 2 bases and J by 1 base, 3 bases remained unmatched. DNA for the CDR3: TGCGCCAGCAGCTTAGGACAGGGGGCGGGCACAGATACGCAGTATTTT. Its protein product is CASSLGQGAGTDTQYF.

A single count supports this clone. The gene calls are TRBV18 and TRBJ2-7, with 13 bases aligning to TRBD2. The V gene's germline CDR1 is KGHSH and CDR2 LQKENI. CDR3 length: 19 residues. The J segment lost 5 bases and the V segment lost 3 bases, leaving 16 bases of the junction unmatched. The CDR3 DNA reads as TGTGCCAGCTCACCCACCGGGGGCCGGACTAGCGGGAGTTCCCACGAGCAGTACTTC. It is translated as CASSPTGGRTSGSSHEQYF.

This rearrangement joins TRBV6-5 to TRBJ2-5; 8 positions match TRBD1. Trimming took 6 bases from V and 4 from J; bases not matched to a gene: 4. Germline CDR1 and CDR2: MNHEY and SVGAGI. This CDR3 has 13 residues. The CDR3 protein is CASSRRGPETQYF. CDR3 DNA: TGTGCCAGCAGCCGCAGGGGGCCAGAGACCCAGTACTTC.

The chain uses TRBV6-2 or TRBV6-3 and TRBJ2-7; D not resolved. The CDR3 extends over 16 amino acids. V shed 6 bases and J shed 3 bases, with 21 bases lying between them. The germline gives CDR1 MNHEY, CDR2 SVGEGT. The CDR3: CASSSRFTVSGYEQYF. Here the CDR3 DNA reads TGTGCCAGCAGCTCCCGTTTTACAGTCTCTGGCTACGAGCAGTACTTC.

The J gene is TRBJ1-2, the V gene TRBV7-2, with TRBD1 matching over 8 bases. Unmatched junction bases numbered 6, after V lost 1 base and J lost 5 bases. Per the germline V gene, CDR1 is SGHTA and CDR2 is FQGNSA. The CDR3 extends over 15 amino acids. Here the CDR3 reads CASSLGLTGEYGYTF. CDR3 nucleotide sequence: TGTGCCAGCAGCTTAGGGTTGACAGGGGAGTATGGCTACACCTTC.